Below, 10 T cell receptor beta chains from the same sample are listed, as sequenced in a study of spatial heterogeneity in lung cancer. The study's findings and limits: Tumors with more nonsynonymous mutations had more expanded intratumoral alpha and beta TCRs.

The time point here: sample taken at primary tumor resection. TCRdb reprocessed the 5' RACE reads via MiXCR and lists one record per CDR3 protein. The sample holds approximately 16,000 distinct CDR3 sequences, approximately 7% seen once. These TCRs are of unknown antigen specificity. The sample here was lung tumor tissue, taken at surgery. The origin of the receptors is a female donor with early-stage non-small cell lung cancer.

The table lists this clonotype with many counts. The library was built for alpha chains, so this beta chain is an off-target read and its size means little. The V and J genes are TRBV30 and TRBJ1-3; TRBD1 aligns across 7 bases. The CDR3 is made up of 14 amino acids. Germline V gene lookup returns CDR1 GTSNPN and CDR2 SVGIG (reference sequence). Unmatched junction bases numbered 7, after V lost 5 bases and J lost 3 bases. DNA for the CDR3: TGTGCCTGGGACTTAGGGGGCTTTGGAAACACCATATATTTT. Protein product: CAWDLGGFGNTIYF.

This clonotype qualifies as medium-sized. A library made for alpha chains picked up this beta chain off target, so its size means little. The chain joins TRBV7-9 to TRBJ1-1; 7 bases match TRBD1. The CDR3 contains 13 residues. The germline V gene has CDR1 SEHNR and CDR2 FQNEAQ (reference sequence). J was trimmed by 0 bases and V by 8 bases; bases with no gene match: 3. As DNA, the CDR3 is TGTGCCAGCTTTGACAGGGTGAACACTGAAGCTTTCTTT. Translation gives CASFDRVNTEAFF.

This clonotype was observed many times. Since the library was made to target alpha chains, this beta chain is a stray read and its abundance is not meaningful. DNA for the CDR3: TGTGCCAGCAGCATAAGGGACAGGGCGGACGAGCAGTACTTC. It specifies CASSIRDRADEQYF. The chain is built from TRBV21-1 and TRBJ2-7; the table's D gene call, TRBD1, was not cross checked with the DNA. TRBV21-1 is recorded as a pseudogene. This CDR3 contains 14 residues.

In regard to this clonotype: The CDR3 end shows no conserved phenylalanine or tryptophan, and so a read error is likely. The library was built for alpha chains, so this beta chain is an off-target read and its size means little. The rearrangement uses TRBV5-1 and TRBJ2-7, with 12 bases matching TRBD1. Trimming removed 4 bases from V and 2 bases from J; junction bases left unmatched: 7. The CDR3 length is 16 residues. CDR1 is SGHRS, CDR2 YFSETQ, per germline. The CDR3 nucleotides read TGCGCCAGCAGCGCGGCGGGACAGGGGGCGACCTACGAGCAGTACCTC. Its protein is CASSAAGQGATYEQYL.

Regarding this clonotype: This may be a read error, as it is one base from a much larger clone. This beta chain was picked up by a library intended for alpha chains and is off target, so its count carries little meaning. The chain links TRBV28 to TRBJ2-1; possible D gene TRBD1, 6 bases. Germline CDR1 and CDR2: MDHEN and SYDVKM. This CDR3 has 19 residues. The CDR3 reads CAGSPEGPMATGSYNEQFF. CDR3 sequence (DNA): TGTGCCGGCAGTCCCGAAGGTCCCATGGCAACAGGGTCCTACAATGAGCAGTTCTTC.

This clonotype is deemed medium-sized. The library was prepared for alpha chains; this beta chain is a stray read, so its frequency means little. The V and J genes are TRBV27 and TRBJ2-7; TRBD2 matches 7 bases. J was trimmed by 5 bases and V by 8 bases; bases with no gene match: 9. This CDR3 is 13 amino acids long. Germline CDR1 and CDR2: MNHEY and SMNVEV (reference sequence). The CDR3 DNA reads TGTGCCAGCTCATGGACTAGGAATAACGAGCAGTACTTC. Its protein product is CASSWTRNNEQYF.

This clonotype has ten or more counts. A library made for alpha chains picked up this beta chain off target, so its size means little. V usage is TRBV6-1 and J usage is TRBJ1-2; TRBD1 agrees at 10 bases. From germline, CDR1 is MNHNS and CDR2 SASEGT. Trimming took 6 bases from V and 8 from J; bases not matched to a gene: 9. The CDR3 has 14 amino acids. DNA for the CDR3: TGTGCCAGCAGATCCGGGACAGGGGTACTGGGCTACACCTTC. Protein product: CASRSGTGVLGYTF.

To note about this clonotype: The library was built for alpha chains, so this beta chain is an off-target read and its size means little. The V gene is TRBV27, the J gene TRBJ1-5; no firm D call. V lost 0 bases, J lost 0 bases, and 9 bases lay in between. This CDR3 region has 16 residues. CDR1 MNHEY and CDR2 SMNVEV come from the germline V gene (reference sequence). The DNA for the CDR3 is TGTGCCAGCAGTTTATCTTCCAGATATAGCAATCAGCCCCAGCATTTT. Translated: CASSLSSRYSNQPQHF.

For this clonotype: For a library built for alpha chains, this beta chain is a stray read; little rests on its size. V gene TRBV3-1 combines with J gene TRBJ2-7; D is undetermined. CDR3 length: 12 residues. V lost 1 base, J lost 4 bases, and 5 bases lay in between. Germline CDR1 and CDR2: LGHDT and YNNKEL (reference sequence). This CDR3 is CASSQVEYEQYF. DNA of the CDR3: TGTGCCAGCAGCCAAGTCGAATACGAGCAGTACTTC.

This clonotype has ten or more counts. This beta chain turned up in a library designed for alpha chains; as an off-target read, its abundance says little. The chain combines TRBV30 with TRBJ1-2, with 11 bases aligning to TRBD1. The V segment lost 3 bases and the J segment 8 bases; nucleotides outside the gene matches: 8. CDR3 length: 14 amino acids. From germline, CDR1 is GTSNPN and CDR2 SVGIG (reference sequence). CDR3 sequence reads: CAWRRRDRGIGYTF. CDR3 bases: TGTGCCTGGAGGCGCCGGGACAGGGGGATCGGCTACACCTTC.